These T cell receptor beta chains were read from a single sample in a study of cytomegalovirus exposure and HLA in healthy donors. TCRdb's copy holds only in-frame clones and misses some; the assay was immunoSEQ multiplex PCR. The table has over 150,000 clones, 75% to 80% seen once. The sequenced material came from PBMCs. These TCRs come from a middle-aged woman in good health and CMV-seropositive. Each CDR3 is given with its conserved first and last residue. The order of the fields is V gene, J gene, clone size, D gene, CDR3 DNA, CDR3 protein. D genes are given only for firm matches. Part of the rows lack a size; the others show once, few, many or a class for expanded clones.

v_call: TRBV11-3
j_call: TRBJ1-2
clone_size: few
d_call: TRBD1
cdr3_nt: TGTGCCAGCAGCTTAAACCGGGACAGACCCAACCCTGCCTTC
cdr3_aa: CASSLNRDRPNPAF

v_call: TRBV4-2
j_call: TRBJ1-1
clone_size: NA
d_call: NA
cdr3_nt: TGTGCCAGCAGTAATATTAAGGAGGGAGGGAACACTGAAGCTTTCTTT
cdr3_aa: CASSNIKEGGNTEAFF

v_call: TRBV5-1
j_call: TRBJ2-3
clone_size: NA
d_call: TRBD2
cdr3_nt: TGCGCCAGCAGCCGGACTAGCGGGACTAGCACAGATACGCAGTATTTT
cdr3_aa: CASSRTSGTSTDTQYF

v_call: TRBV18
j_call: TRBJ2-3
clone_size: NA
d_call: NA
cdr3_nt: TGTGCCAGCTCACCAACCAGGGGTGGTACAGATACGCAGTATTTT
cdr3_aa: CASSPTRGGTDTQYF

v_call: TRBV5-6
j_call: TRBJ1-2
clone_size: NA
d_call: TRBD1
cdr3_nt: TGTGCCAGCAGCCCTACTACAGGGGCGGGTGGCTACACCTTC
cdr3_aa: CASSPTTGAGGYTF

v_call: TRBV27
j_call: TRBJ1-2
clone_size: few
d_call: NA
cdr3_nt: TGTGCCAGCAGTAGAGGTTCTCACATTGATGGCTACACCTTC
cdr3_aa: CASSRGSHIDGYTF

v_call: TRBV2
j_call: TRBJ1-2
clone_size: NA
d_call: NA
cdr3_nt: TGTGCCAGCAGTGAAGCGACAGCCTATGGCTACACCTTC
cdr3_aa: CASSEATAYGYTF

v_call: TRBV28
j_call: TRBJ1-4
clone_size: NA
d_call: TRBD1
cdr3_nt: TGTGCCAGCAGGGACAGGGCTGATGAAAAACTGTTTTTT
cdr3_aa: CASRDRADEKLFF

v_call: TRBV4-1
j_call: TRBJ1-1
clone_size: NA
d_call: NA
cdr3_nt: TGCGCCAGCAGCCAGGGAGGGTGGAACACTGAAGCTTTCTTT
cdr3_aa: CASSQGGWNTEAFF

v_call: TRBV6-5
j_call: TRBJ1-2
clone_size: NA
d_call: TRBD1
cdr3_nt: TGTGCCAGCAGAACCGGGACAGTCTATGGCTACACCTTC
cdr3_aa: CASRTGTVYGYTF

v_call: TRBV4-3
j_call: TRBJ2-4
clone_size: NA
d_call: NA
cdr3_nt: TGCGCCAGCAGCCAAGAACGACTTACCCAAAACATTCAGTACTTC
cdr3_aa: CASSQERLTQNIQYF

v_call: TRBV7-2
j_call: TRBJ2-3
clone_size: NA
d_call: NA
cdr3_nt: TGTGCCAGCAGCCTCGGGTTCACAGATACGCAGTATTTT
cdr3_aa: CASSLGFTDTQYF

v_call: TRBV15
j_call: TRBJ2-1
clone_size: once
d_call: NA
cdr3_nt: TGTGCCACCCAGGACAGCCTTAATGAGCAGTTCTTC
cdr3_aa: CATQDSLNEQFF